These T cell receptor beta chains were read from a single sample in a study of breast tumors, draining lymph nodes, adjacent tissues. TCRdb reprocessed the multiplex PCR reads via MiXCR and lists one record per CDR3 protein. The sample lists about 63,000 distinct CDR3 sequences; around 52% were seen once. The sequencing input was breast tumor tissue. All receptors derive from a female donor with breast cancer. Some clones in this sample may be carry-over from other donors' samples. Each CDR3 is given with its conserved first and last residue. The D gene is left open where the match is weak.

TRBV3-1 NA CASSPGPSSYEQYF
TRBV12-5 NA CASGFEEETQYF
TRBV2 TRBD1 CASSEGGRGSDGNQPQHF
TRBV7-9 TRBD1 CASSLRGAGEKLFF
TRBV10-3 NA CAISEGSVSTDTQYF
TRBV7-9 TRBD1 CASSFLDREDGTDTQYF
TRBV20-1 NA CSAQSGPDDEKLFF
TRBV10-2 NA CASSDGGNSQFF
TRBV20-1 NA CSATPLEGPPTDTQYF
TRBV7-6 TRBD2 CAGSGTSGGVDTQYF
TRBV11-3 TRBD2 CASSGSSYNEQFF
TRBV3-1 TRBD2 CASSLGLAGRETQYF
TRBV10-2 NA CASRKGPSVNTQYF
TRBV7-2 TRBD1 CASSATGINYGHTF
TRBV20-1 TRBD1 CSARAGTVDEKLFF
TRBV5-1 TRBD2 CASSRSGRSDNEQFF
TRBV5-1 TRBD2 CASSFSGRQETQYF
TRBV7-9 NA CASSTEGTGYTF
TRBV5-1 NA CASSPRRRGDGEKLFF
TRBV24-1 NA CATSDSRESLSGANVLTF
TRBV5-6 NA CASSLLPDLGLTNYGYTF
TRBV7-9 NA CASSLKGTGELFF
TRBV5-1 NA CASSGGRGQETQYF